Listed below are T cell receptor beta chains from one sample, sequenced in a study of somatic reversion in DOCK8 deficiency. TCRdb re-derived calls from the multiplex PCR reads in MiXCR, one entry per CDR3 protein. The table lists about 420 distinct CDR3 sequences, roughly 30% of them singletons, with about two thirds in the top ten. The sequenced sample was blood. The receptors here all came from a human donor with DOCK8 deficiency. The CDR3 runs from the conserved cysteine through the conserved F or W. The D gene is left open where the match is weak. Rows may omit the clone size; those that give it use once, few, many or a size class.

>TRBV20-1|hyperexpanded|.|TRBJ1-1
CSAGGAAYEAFF
TGCAGTGCAGGCGGGGCCGCCTATGAAGCTTTCTTT
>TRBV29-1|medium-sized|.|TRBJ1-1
CSVSGGPTEAFF
TGCAGCGTTTCTGGGGGGCCCACTGAAGCTTTCTTT
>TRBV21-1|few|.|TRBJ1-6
CASSGTTGGPYSYNSPLHF
TGTGCCAGCAGCGGTACGACGGGGGGACCGTACTCCTATAATTCACCCCTCCACTTT
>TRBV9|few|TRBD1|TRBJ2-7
CASSVAQGGYEQYF
TGTGCCAGCAGCGTAGCACAGGGGGGCTACGAGCAGTACTTC
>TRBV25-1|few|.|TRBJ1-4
CASTSGTGNEKLFF
TGTGCCAGCACGTCCGGGACGGGGAATGAAAAACTGTTTTTT
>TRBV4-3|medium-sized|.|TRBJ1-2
CASSQDAGPGNYGYTF
TGCGCCAGCAGCCAAGATGCAGGGCCGGGTAACTATGGCTACACCTTC
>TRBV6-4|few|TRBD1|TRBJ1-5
CASRDDRGGVTGGRQPQHF
TGTGCCAGCAGGGATGACAGGGGAGGGGTGACAGGGGGAAGACAGCCCCAGCATTTT
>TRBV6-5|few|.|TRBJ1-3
CASRTGTSGNTIYF
TGTGCCAGTAGAACAGGGACCTCTGGAAACACCATATATTTT
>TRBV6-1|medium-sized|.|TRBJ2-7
CASSARGETGTKHEQYF
TGTGCCAGCAGTGCGAGGGGGGAGACAGGGACGAAACACGAGCAGTACTTC
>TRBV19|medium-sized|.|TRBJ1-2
CASSSDTGFGYTF
TGTGCCAGTAGTTCTGACACAGGGTTTGGCTACACCTTC
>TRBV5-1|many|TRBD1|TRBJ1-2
CASSLARDRGIGYTF
TGCGCCAGCAGCTTGGCCAGGGACAGGGGAATTGGCTACACCTTC
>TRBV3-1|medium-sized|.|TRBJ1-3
CASSQGRGGNTIYF
TGTGCCAGCAGCCAAGGTCGTGGAGGAAACACCATATATTTT
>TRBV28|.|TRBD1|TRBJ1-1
CASRDRRNTEAFF
TGCGCCAGCCGGGACAGACGGAACACTGAAGCTTTCTTT
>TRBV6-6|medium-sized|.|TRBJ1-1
CASSYPGREAFF
TGTGCCAGCAGTTACCCCGGCAGGGAAGCTTTCTTT
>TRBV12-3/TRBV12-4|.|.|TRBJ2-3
CASSLGTDTQYF
TGTGCCAGCAGTTTAGGTACAGATACGCAGTATTTT
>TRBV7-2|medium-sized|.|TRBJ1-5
CASSLDGGASNQPQHF
TGTGCCAGCAGCTTAGATGGGGGGGCTAGCAATCAGCCCCAGCATTTT
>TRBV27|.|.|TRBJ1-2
CASNLSGADHIQGYTF
TGTGCCAGCAATTTATCGGGGGCAGACCACATCCAGGGCTACACCTTC
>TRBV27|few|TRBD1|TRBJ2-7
CASSSQGVPIKEQYF
TGTGCCAGCAGTTCCCAGGGGGTTCCGATTAAGGAGCAGTACTTC
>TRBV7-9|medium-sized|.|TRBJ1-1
CASSQSFGGSGGNTEAFF
TGTGCCAGCAGCCAGTCCTTCGGGGGGAGCGGCGGGAACACTGAAGCTTTCTTT
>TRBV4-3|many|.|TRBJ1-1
CASSQGVSHTEAFF
TGCGCCAGCAGCCAAGGGGTCAGCCACACTGAAGCTTTCTTT
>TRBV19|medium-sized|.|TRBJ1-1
CASSQLGISGDTEAFF
TGTGCCAGTAGTCAATTGGGGATATCAGGGGACACTGAAGCTTTCTTT
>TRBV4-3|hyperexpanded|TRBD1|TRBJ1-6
CASSQDIPRTGINSPLHF
TGCGCCAGCAGCCAAGATATACCTCGGACAGGGATTAATTCACCCCTCCACTTT
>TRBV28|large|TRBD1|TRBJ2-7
CASSLTGRYEQYF
TGTGCCAGCAGTTTGACAGGGCGATACGAGCAGTACTTC
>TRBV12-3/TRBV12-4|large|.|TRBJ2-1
CASSFLTGKGEQFF
TGTGCCAGCAGCTTTTTGACGGGGAAGGGTGAGCAGTTCTTC
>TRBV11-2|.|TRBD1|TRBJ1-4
CASSLDRGISKLFF
TGTGCCAGCAGCCTTGACAGGGGCATCTCCAAACTGTTTTTT
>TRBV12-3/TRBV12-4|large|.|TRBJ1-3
CASSLDWMISGPGNTIYF
TGTGCCAGCAGTTTAGATTGGATGATCTCAGGGCCTGGAAACACCATATATTTT
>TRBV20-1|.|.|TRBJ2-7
CSAQDSRGSYEQYF
TGCAGTGCGCAAGACAGTCGCGGCTCCTACGAGCAGTACTTC
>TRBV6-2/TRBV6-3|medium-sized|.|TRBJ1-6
CASSIPVAAVDSPLHF
TGTGCCAGCAGTATCCCCGTGGCAGCAGTAGATTCACCCCTCCACTTT
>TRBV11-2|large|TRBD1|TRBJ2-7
CASSQNGQGRYYEQYF
TGTGCCAGCAGTCAGAACGGACAGGGGAGATACTACGAGCAGTACTTC
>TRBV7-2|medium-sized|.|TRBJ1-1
CASSLGAGFTEAFF
TGTGCCAGCAGCTTAGGGGCAGGGTTCACTGAAGCTTTCTTT
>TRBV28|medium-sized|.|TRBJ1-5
CASSSLQPQHF
TGTGCCAGCAGTTCCCTCCAGCCCCAGCATTTT
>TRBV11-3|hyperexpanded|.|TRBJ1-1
CASSLGGTSNTEAFF
TGTGCCAGCAGCTTAGGGGGGACTTCGAACACTGAAGCTTTCTTT
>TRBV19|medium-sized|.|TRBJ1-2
CASLSTRYGYTF
TGTGCCAGTTTGAGTACAAGATATGGCTACACCTTC
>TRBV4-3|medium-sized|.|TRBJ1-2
CASSQDPTGDYGYTF
TGCGCCAGCAGCCAAGATCCCACGGGGGACTATGGCTACACCTTC
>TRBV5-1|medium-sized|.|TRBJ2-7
CASSDPPYEQYF
TGCGCCAGCAGCGATCCGCCTTACGAGCAGTACTTC
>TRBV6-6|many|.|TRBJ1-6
CASSYSGSWTVNSPLHF
TGTGCCAGCAGTTACTCGGGTTCCTGGACCGTGAATTCACCCCTCCACTTT
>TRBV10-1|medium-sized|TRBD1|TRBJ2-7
CASAGQGYEQYF
TGCGCCAGCGCGGGACAGGGCTACGAGCAGTACTTC
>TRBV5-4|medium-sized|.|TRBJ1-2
CASSPFGGLGGSYTF
TGTGCCAGCAGCCCGTTTGGGGGGCTGGGGGGTAGCTACACCTTC
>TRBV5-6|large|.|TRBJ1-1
CASGEGVNTEAFF
TGTGCCAGCGGCGAGGGGGTAAACACTGAAGCTTTCTTT
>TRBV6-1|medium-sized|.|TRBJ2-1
CASSDRGASPYNEQFF
TGTGCCAGCAGTGATCGCGGGGCTTCCCCCTACAATGAGCAGTTCTTC
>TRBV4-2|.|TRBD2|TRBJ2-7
CASSQDGGGPLTHPIYEQYF
TGTGCCAGCAGCCAAGATGGGGGGGGACCACTAACCCATCCGATTTACGAGCAGTACTTC
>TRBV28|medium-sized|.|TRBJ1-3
CASSFLETIYF
TGTGCCAGCAGTTTTTTAGAAACCATATATTTT
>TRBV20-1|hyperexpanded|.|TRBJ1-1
CSARMNTEAFF
TGCAGTGCTAGAATGAACACTGAAGCTTTCTTT
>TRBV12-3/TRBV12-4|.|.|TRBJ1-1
CASSLTHRNTEAFF
TGTGCCAGCAGTTTAACCCACCGGAACACTGAAGCTTTCTTT
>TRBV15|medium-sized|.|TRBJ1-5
CATSRHKGTNQPQHF
TGTGCCACCAGCAGACATAAAGGGACTAATCAGCCCCAGCATTTT
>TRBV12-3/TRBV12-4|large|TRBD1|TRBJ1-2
CASSSRDRVVLGYTF
TGTGCCAGCAGTTCCCGGGACAGGGTTGTTTTGGGCTACACCTTC
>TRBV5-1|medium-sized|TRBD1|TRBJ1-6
CASKRTGESYNSPLHF
TGCGCCAGCAAGCGGACAGGGGAGTCCTATAATTCACCCCTCCACTTT
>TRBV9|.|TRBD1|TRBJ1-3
CASSPAPGQGLGNTIYF
TGTGCCAGCAGCCCCGCACCGGGACAGGGCCTTGGAAACACCATATATTTT
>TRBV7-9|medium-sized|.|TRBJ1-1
CASSFVSGGGTEAFF
TGTGCCAGCAGCTTTGTCTCCGGAGGGGGCACTGAAGCTTTCTTT
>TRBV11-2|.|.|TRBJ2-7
CASSPGRQSFIRSYEQYF
TGTGCCAGCAGCCCTGGCCGACAGAGCTTTATTCGCTCCTACGAGCAGTACTTC
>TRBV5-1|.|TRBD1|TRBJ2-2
CASSSLPGGDTGELFF
TGCGCCAGCAGCTCTCTACCAGGGGGCGACACCGGGGAGCTGTTTTTT
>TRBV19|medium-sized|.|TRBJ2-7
CASSRDYSYEQYF
TGTGCCAGTAGCCGGGATTACTCCTACGAGCAGTACTTC
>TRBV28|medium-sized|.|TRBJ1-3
CASSEAEGYGNTIYF
TGTGCCAGCAGTGAGGCGGAGGGCTACGGAAACACCATATATTTT
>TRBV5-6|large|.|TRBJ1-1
CASSLASEAFF
TGTGCCAGCAGCTTGGCCTCTGAAGCTTTCTTT
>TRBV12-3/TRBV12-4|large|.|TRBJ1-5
CASSFSNNQPQHF
TGTGCCAGCAGTTTCAGCAACAATCAGCCCCAGCATTTT
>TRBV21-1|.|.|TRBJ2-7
CASSSIGWIGQGPVLYEQYF
TGTGCCAGCAGCTCAATTGGGTGGATAGGACAGGGACCCGTCCTCTACGAGCAGTACTTC